This T cell receptor beta chain was documented in a study of T-cell reconstitution after alpha-beta-depleted transplantation in children (dated by TCRdb to the mid-2010s). About the study as a whole: Using TCR repertoire profiling, the study quantitatively followed how T-cell immune reconstitution unfolded in children after TCRalphabeta/CD19-depleted allogeneic hematopoietic cell transplantation.

Comment on this clonotype: Its antigen remains unidentified. No much larger clone is present one base from it, and per-base qualities are unavailable.

Including cysteine and phenylalanine, the CDR3 has 16 amino acids. Of the read, only the CDR3 DNA is kept; its 48 bases are in frame from base 1. Trimming removed 5 bases from V and 2 bases from J, leaving 19 bases between the germline ends. Looking up the germline V gene (reference sequence) yields CDR1 DFQATT and CDR2 SNEGSKA. Libraries came from PCR. For sequencing, an Illumina HiSeq 2500 was employed. TCR libraries were prepared with molecular barcoding, using unique molecular identifiers to normalize TCRbeta repertoire quantification. TCRdb reworked the public reads: Q25 trimming with fastp, MiXCR clone assembly, productive beta chains retained. One record per CDR3 amino acid sequence lists the most common genes and DNA. Across this sample there are hundreds of thousands of distinct CDR3 sequences, with around a third seen only once. The leading ten clones occupy 2% to 2.5% of the sample.

The source of this sequence is a human donor who donated a stem cell graft to a child with aplastic anemia. The sequence is built from TRBV20-1 and TRBJ2-1; the D gene is unclear. Sequences were derived from PBMCs from the stem cell graft donor, sampled from the stem cell graft. The bases read TGCAGTGCTCCCCGTCCTACGGAAACCGCCTACAATGAGCAGTTCTTC. Translated, this is CSAPRPTETAYNEQFF.